This record covers a single T cell receptor beta chain. This clonotype has only a few counts. What this receptor recognizes is not known. No base quality information exists; no much larger clone differs at one position. The record originates from a study of T cell repertoires in cytomegalovirus infection (dated by TCRdb to about 2019). Looking at the study overall: Recently identified HLA-C-restricted CMV epitopes, whose presentation resists viral immunomodulation, were targeted by peptide stimulations together with well-studied HLA-B-restricted epitopes. Donor HLA type was relevant to the analysis, because carriage of CMV infection together with the matching HLA type was indicated by public TCR beta signatures. The paper as a whole reports these results and caveats: In both this cohort and an independent cohort of 350 to 400 donors, the cumulative frequency of public TCR beta family members distinguished carriers of CMV infection plus the relevant HLA type. The ex vivo response was dominated by HLA-C-restricted CMV-specific TCR beta clonotypes, and the single most frequent clonotype in two of eight donors was supplied by these HLA-C-restricted clonotypes.

Sequencing was performed on an Illumina HiSeq 1500. TCRdb ran its own pipeline on the public reads, namely fastp trimming at Q25 and MiXCR clone calling, and kept in-frame beta chains. Each CDR3 protein appears once, grouped with its most common genes and DNA. For this sample the table gives a few hundred thousand distinct CDR3 sequences, of which around two fifths were detected only once. Together, the top ten hold about 46% of the sample. The CDR3 covers 16 residues, taking in both the cysteine and the phenylalanine. The entry retains the CDR3 DNA only, 48 bases that are in frame from base 1. Relative to germline, V is 0 bases shorter and J is 2 bases shorter, with 14 bases between their ends. The germline V gene encodes CDR1 SEHNR and CDR2 FQNEAQ (reference sequence). In the paper's terms, the treatment or condition label means: in vitro stimulation with specific CMV peptide epitopes to enrich CMV-specific T cells.

The sequences come from cultured PBMCs, collected from culture after CMV antigen stimulation. The sequence derives from a human donor in good health (CMV status not recorded). Some clones in this sample may be carry-over from other donors' samples. In this chain, TRBV7-9 is recombined with TRBJ2-7; the D segment might be TRBD1 or TRBD2, since each matches 5 bases. The CDR3 in this case is CASSLARRDGAYEQYF. At the DNA level, the sequence is TGTGCCAGCAGCTTAGCGCGCCGGGACGGAGCCTACGAGCAGTACTTC.